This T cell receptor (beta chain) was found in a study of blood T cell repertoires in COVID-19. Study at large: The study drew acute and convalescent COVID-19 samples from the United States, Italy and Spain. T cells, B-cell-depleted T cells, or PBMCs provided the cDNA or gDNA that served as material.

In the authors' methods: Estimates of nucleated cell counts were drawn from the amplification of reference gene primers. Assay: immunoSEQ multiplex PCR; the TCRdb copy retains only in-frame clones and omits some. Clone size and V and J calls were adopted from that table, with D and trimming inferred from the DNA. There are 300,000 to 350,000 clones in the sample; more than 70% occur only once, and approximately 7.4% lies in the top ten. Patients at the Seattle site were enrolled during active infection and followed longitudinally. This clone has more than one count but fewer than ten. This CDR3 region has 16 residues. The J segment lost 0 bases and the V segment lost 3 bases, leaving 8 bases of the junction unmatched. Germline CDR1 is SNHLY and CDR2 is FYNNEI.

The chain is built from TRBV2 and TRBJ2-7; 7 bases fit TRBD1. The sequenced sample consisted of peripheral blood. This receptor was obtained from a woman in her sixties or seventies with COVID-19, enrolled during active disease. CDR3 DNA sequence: TGTGCCAGCAGTGAGGGACAGACGGTGAGCTCCTACGAGCAGTACTTC. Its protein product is CASSEGQTVSSYEQYF. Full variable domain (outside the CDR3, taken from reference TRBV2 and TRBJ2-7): EPEVTQTPSHQVTQMGQEVILRCVPISNHLYFYWYRQILGQKVEFLVSFYNNEISEKSEIFDDQFSVERPDGSNFTLKIRSTKLEDSAMYFCASSEGQTVSSYEQYFGPGTRLTVT.